The rows below give T cell receptor beta chains drawn from one sample of a study of blood T cell repertoires in COVID-19. Some clones are missing from TCRdb's copy, which holds only in-frame ones; the method was immunoSEQ multiplex PCR. The table includes fewer than 350,000 clones, approximately 81% detected once. Material for sequencing was PBMCs or T cells enriched from blood (not recorded which). The receptors come from a woman in her twenties or thirties who had been exposed to COVID-19. Both conserved end residues are part of each CDR3. A D gene is named only where the DNA matches it firmly. The size entry is marked missing in some rows and otherwise reads once, few, many or a size class.

v_call	d_call	clone_size	j_call	cdr3_aa	cdr3_nt
TRBV5-1	TRBD2	.	TRBJ2-3	CASSSELAGKVTQYF	TGCGCCAGCAGCTCCGAACTAGCGGGGAAAGTTACGCAGTATTTT
TRBV30	TRBD1	.	TRBJ1-5	CAWSPRQGDWSNQPQHF	TGTGCCTGGAGTCCCAGACAGGGGGATTGGAGCAATCAGCCCCAGCATTTT
TRBV5-4	TRBD1	.	TRBJ1-1	CASSLGTGWSNTEAFF	TGTGCCAGCAGCTTGGGGACAGGGTGGTCGAACACTGAAGCTTTCTTT
TRBV19	TRBD1	.	TRBJ1-6	CASSISPTGTANSPLHF	TGTGCCAGTAGTATATCTCCGACCGGGACAGCCAATTCACCCCTCCACTTT
TRBV28	TRBD2	.	TRBJ2-7	CASIHPGRGSGYEQYF	TGTGCCAGCATCCACCCGGGGAGGGGAAGTGGGTACGAGCAGTACTTC
TRBV7-9	.	.	TRBJ2-3	CASSLGVAESTDTQYF	TGTGCCAGCAGCTTAGGAGTGGCGGAGAGCACAGATACGCAGTATTTT
TRBV28	TRBD2	.	TRBJ2-2	CASSSRLAAGELFF	TGTGCCAGCAGTTCCAGACTAGCTGCCGGGGAGCTGTTTTTT
TRBV29-1	TRBD2	.	TRBJ2-1	CSVPVGLALYNEQFF	TGCAGCGTACCCGTAGGACTAGCGCTGTACAATGAGCAGTTCTTC
TRBV4-2	TRBD2	.	TRBJ2-3	CASSQGLAGRTDTQYF	TGTGCCAGCAGCCAAGGGCTAGCGGGGAGGACAGATACGCAGTATTTT
TRBV7-2	.	.	TRBJ1-1	CASSLQQGGTEAFF	TGTGCCAGCAGTTTGCAACAGGGTGGTACTGAAGCTTTCTTT
TRBV27	TRBD1	.	TRBJ1-5	CASSEDRGVGQPQHF	TGTGCCAGCAGTGAAGACAGGGGCGTAGGTCAGCCCCAGCATTTT
TRBV5-8	.	.	TRBJ1-2	CASSSRAGHYGYTF	TGTGCCAGCAGCTCGAGGGCGGGACACTATGGCTACACCTTC
TRBV20-1	.	few	TRBJ1-2	CSANRVHGYTF	TGCAGTGCTAACAGGGTTCATGGCTACACCTTC
TRBV30	.	.	TRBJ2-6	CAWSYLIGSTLSGANVLTF	TGTGCCTGGAGTTATTTGATTGGGTCGACTCTCTCTGGGGCCAACGTCCTGACTTTC
TRBV4-3	.	.	TRBJ1-5	CASSQGAGDNSNQPQHF	TGCGCCAGCAGCCAAGGGGCAGGCGACAATAGCAATCAGCCCCAGCATTTT
TRBV28	.	.	TRBJ2-7	CASSLSKNEQYF	TGTGCCAGCAGTTTATCTAAGAACGAGCAGTACTTC
TRBV7-3	.	.	TRBJ2-1	CASSLQVPRQFF	TGTGCCAGCAGCTTACAGGTCCCGAGGCAGTTCTTC
TRBV5-5	.	.	TRBJ2-3	CASSLGALGTDTQYF	TGTGCCAGCAGCTTGGGGGCCCTTGGCACAGATACGCAGTATTTT
TRBV6-2/TRBV6-3	.	.	TRBJ2-1	CASSYWPVTSYNEQFF	TGTGCCAGCAGTTACTGGCCAGTAACTAGCTACAATGAGCAGTTCTTC
TRBV25-1	TRBD1	.	TRBJ1-1	CASSDSQGTNTEAFF	TGTGCCAGCAGTGACTCACAGGGGACGAACACTGAAGCTTTCTTT
TRBV21-1	.	few	TRBJ2-1	CASSKDWFSWRPYNEQFF	TGTGCCAGCAGCAAAGATTGGTTTTCGTGGAGGCCCTACAATGAGCAGTTCTTC
TRBV27	.	.	TRBJ1-6	CASSSPGRVDNSPLHF	TGTGCCAGCAGTTCACCCGGCAGGGTTGATAATTCACCCCTCCACTTT
TRBV11-2	.	.	TRBJ2-7	CASSLIWGAYEQYF	TGTGCCAGCAGCTTAATATGGGGGGCCTACGAGCAGTACTTC
TRBV7-9	TRBD2	.	TRBJ2-1	CASSLSSGLLTYNEQFF	TGTGCCAGCAGCTTGAGTAGCGGGCTACTTACCTACAATGAGCAGTTCTTC
TRBV3-1/TRBV3-2	.	.	TRBJ2-5	CASSQARLAQETQYF	TGTGCCAGCAGCCAGGCCAGGTTGGCCCAAGAGACCCAGTACTTC
TRBV5-1	.	few	TRBJ2-7	CASSLNYAGAYEQYF	TGCGCCAGCAGCTTGAATTATGCAGGGGCCTACGAGCAGTACTTC
TRBV5-1	.	.	TRBJ2-1	CASTRVRGNEQFF	TGCGCCAGCACTAGGGTAAGGGGGAATGAGCAGTTCTTC
TRBV6-4	TRBD2	medium-sized	TRBJ2-1	CASSDGTNNEQFF	TGTGCCAGCAGTGACGGGACTAACAATGAGCAGTTCTTC
TRBV19	.	.	TRBJ1-3	CASTLNRNTIYF	TGTGCCAGTACTTTAAACAGAAACACCATATATTTT
TRBV4-1	.	.	TRBJ1-1	CASSQRGGTIGSEAFF	TGCGCCAGCAGTCAACGTGGTGGGACAATAGGTTCAGAAGCTTTCTTT
TRBV28	TRBD1	.	TRBJ2-7	CASRLSDREYYEQYF	TGTGCCAGCAGACTTTCGGACAGGGAGTACTACGAGCAGTACTTC
TRBV28	TRBD1	.	TRBJ1-2	CASSTGVGYGYTF	TGTGCCAGCAGCACAGGGGTAGGCTATGGCTACACCTTC
TRBV10-1	TRBD1	once	TRBJ1-5	CASSSVPRDRAQQPQHF	TGCGCCAGCAGTTCCGTGCCCCGGGACAGGGCACAGCAGCCCCAGCATTTT
TRBV7-9	.	.	TRBJ1-4	CASSSQGLGNEKLFF	TGTGCCAGCAGCTCCCAGGGGCTGGGTAATGAAAAACTGTTTTTT
TRBV29-1	TRBD1	.	TRBJ1-1	CSVGDRSENTEAFF	TGCAGCGTTGGGGACAGGTCTGAAAACACTGAAGCTTTCTTT
TRBV7-3	.	.	TRBJ1-1	CASSLKRAPDTEAFF	TGTGCCAGCAGCTTAAAGAGGGCTCCGGACACTGAAGCTTTCTTT